This T cell receptor beta chain was captured in a study of CD8+ T cells in alopecia areata. In the study overall: Tofacitinib ran 6 to 18 months, followed by 6 months off drug.

RNA, once extracted, was reverse transcribed into cDNA for use as the sequencing template. Data came from immunoSEQ multiplex PCR; TCRdb stores just in-frame clones and leaves some out. Found here are around 98,000 clones, roughly 47% of them singletons; the top ten hold roughly 0.83%. V shed 2 bases and J shed 5 bases, with 18 bases lying between them. There are 16 residues in the CDR3. CDR1 KGHSH and CDR2 LQKENI come from the germline V gene. V usage is TRBV18 and J usage is TRBJ2-5; possible D gene TRBD2, 6 bases. Sequenced: CD4+ T cells sorted from blood. The clonotype comes from a human donor with alopecia areata. CDR3 loop: CASSPTLAEAGETQYF. Here the CDR3 DNA reads TGTGCCAGCTCACCAACCCTCGCAGAAGCGGGTGAGACCCAGTACTTC. Full variable domain (remainder filled in from reference TRBV18 and TRBJ2-5): NAGVMQNPRHLVRRRGQEARLRCSPMKGHSHVYWYRQLPEEGLKFMVYLQKENIIDESGMPKERFSAEFPKEGPSILRIQQVVRGDSAAYFCASSPTLAEAGETQYFGPGTRLLVL.